This T cell receptor (beta chain) stems from a study of cytomegalovirus exposure and HLA in healthy donors (TCRdb year 2017). For the study in its entirety: According to an earlier analysis of around 600 of the donors, about 179 million T cells yielded 90 million to 140 million unique TCR beta sequences and approximately 300 Gb of sequence data. An early release that covered about 600 HLA-typed donors contained approximately 300 gigabases of sequencing data and roughly 84 million unique TCR sequences. Of the roughly 400 genotyped donors, 75% to 85% were placed in the genetic ancestry cluster associated with self-reported Caucasian donors. The study was designed to test whether signatures of past pathogen exposure could be identified by cataloging public T cell receptors. The study used immunosequencing to profile the T cell repertoires of hundreds of subjects and linked those repertoires to cytomegalovirus serostatus. In addition to the first cohort of 666 subjects, a separate validation cohort of some 120 different subjects was used. High-throughput TCR immunosequencing, statistical association of individual TCRs with disease status, and machine learning were combined to predict cytomegalovirus infection status. To study patterns of TCR occurrence, a later analysis re-analyzed previously published TCR beta repertoires from 500 to 850 donors and added high-resolution HLA genotyping. Rather than drawing on any new phenotypic data, the later analysis identified candidate immune exposures from TCR beta sequences and the way those sequences occurred across donors. An earlier analysis of approximately 630 of the donors applied high-throughput TCR beta sequencing to assess whether each TCR beta V gene segment acted as functional or pseudogenic. Alongside the repertoire data, information on donor age, sex, ethnicity and CMV serostatus was compiled. In a later genetic analysis, genome-wide SNP genotypes for about three fifths of the 666 donors were used, and that subset was treated as a discovery cohort. All discovery cohort repertoires had been generated on a single sequencing platform. Class I and class II HLA loci were covered by the typing at four-digit resolution. The number of typed donors differed by locus: about 620-640 for A, B, C, DRB1 and DQB1; 500 to 550 for DQA1; 606 for DPA1; and around 450 for DPB1. Four or five DR-DQ haplotypes were handled as single units for association and clustering because linkage in the cohort was strong. Across 300 to 500 genotyped donors of the cohort, an average of roughly 230,000 unique TCR beta nucleotide sequences per donor were sequenced, and 15% to 20% of those sequences were non-productive. What the authors observed across the whole study: When HLA alleles, especially DR and DQ, strongly co-occurred, TCR associations were difficult to assign to individual alleles. A further reported finding was that TCR beta sequences accurately predicted the HLA-A and HLA-B alleles for most subjects in the first cohort. In a later analysis, 15,000 to 20,000 TCR beta sequences were associated with specific HLA alleles at a false discovery rate of 0.05. Cytomegalovirus status was reported to be diagnosed by the classifier with high specificity and sensitivity in both the original and validation cohorts. Several of the top co-occurrence clusters appeared to be linked to parvovirus B19, influenza, CMV and Epstein-Barr virus, according to a later analysis. Roughly uniform sequencing depth across donors was assumed in presence/absence analyses, although this assumption may not hold. Only TCR beta chains were sequenced in this cohort, and the absence of alpha or paired-chain data limited detectable features. Most TCR sequences were seen in very few donors, while some public TCRs were found in many individuals. According to a later analysis, TCR association rates differed among HLA loci, with DRB1 alleles showing the most associated TCRs and HLA-C alleles showing the fewest. The study gave a list of under 200 TCR beta chains associated with cytomegalovirus. HLA typing was unavailable for some donors at each locus, so association tests used only the typed subset. It was suggested by the authors that the approach could potentially be generalized to other disease states and immunological phenotypes. Some IMGT-functional V segments, including TRBV6-2 and TRBV6-3, could not be distinguished by the 87-base-pair reads and were therefore excluded. According to a later genetic analysis, donors in an Asian-associated ancestry cluster had fewer N-insertions in productive TCRs than the approximately 700-donor mean. Fewer than 20 rarely observed V segments, including chromosome 9 orphons, were excluded from the earlier analysis of about 500 of the donors because counts were too low. In an earlier analysis of 587 of the donors, most TCR beta V segments appeared in productive rearrangements about 87% or about 30% of the time, broadly matching IMGT annotations. Correlated functional status among segregating V segments might be attributable to linkage disequilibrium, but an unknown experimental factor could not be ruled out. A later genetic analysis associated a missense DCLRE1C variant with V-gene and J-gene trimming of TCR beta chains, and an independent cohort replicated the association. CMV serostatus was the only immune exposure information available for the cohort. Three of the identified cytomegalovirus-associated TCR beta chains were confirmed in vitro to be specific for cytomegalovirus antigens. According to a later analysis, most CMV-associated TCR beta chains appeared to be HLA-restricted, and the HLA associations seemed to be driven largely by CMV exposure. In a later analysis, HLA-associated TCR beta chains were found to be more clonally expanded and to have lower generation probabilities than equally common non-associated chains. A group of highly shared sequence variants was considered likely to be a technical artifact of the sequencing pipeline.

To note about this clone: There is no known antigen for this receptor. The input lacks base qualities; no much larger clone sits a single base away.

Measured from the cysteine to the phenylalanine, the CDR3 is 16 residues long. Only the CDR3 portion is preserved as DNA: 48 bases, with reading frame beginning at the first base. The germline V gene (reference sequence) yields LNHDA for CDR1 and SQIVND for CDR2. V ends up 4 bases short and J 8 bases short, with an unmatched junction base count of 10. The library was obtained by the immunoSEQ multiplex PCR assay. A mixture of 60 forward primers for TCR Vbeta segments and 13 reverse primers for TCR Jbeta segments was used in the multiplex PCR. A multiplex PCR assay on genomic DNA amplified the CDR3 region of rearranged TCR beta genes. The Illumina HiSeq System was used to sequence the amplified TCR beta libraries as 87-base-pair reads. Under the source paper's analysis protocol: A later analysis counted about 76 million unique TCR beta chains across the 690 or so repertoires, and 10 million to 11 million of these chains were shared by at least two donors. Raw reads were error-corrected and collapsed into unique sequences with a nearest-neighbor algorithm that merged closely related sequences to remove PCR and sequencing errors. Alignment of CDR3 sequences to IMGT reference sequences was used to assign V, D and J gene segments. For a sequence to be retained, a match of at least six nucleotides to both a V gene segment and a J gene segment was required. A rearrangement was called productive if the CDR3 had no stop codons and remained in frame with V and J, and every other rearrangement was called non-productive. Following IMGT convention, CDR3 was defined as the stretch from the second conserved V-encoded cysteine to the conserved J-encoded phenylalanine. The earlier analysis of roughly 590 of the donors excluded sequences that lacked an unambiguous match to a single V gene segment. In an earlier analysis of approximately 590 of the donors, V segments were called functional above 56.7% productive rearrangements and were called segregating when the between-donor standard deviation exceeded 5%. To diagnose cytomegalovirus status from the catalog of TCR beta chain sequences, a statistical classification framework was built. In a later analysis, V and J genes were assigned by comparing TCR nucleotide sequences against IMGT/GENE-DB human TR gene sequences. In a later analysis, CDR3 sequences and most-parsimonious VDJ recombination scenarios were assigned using the TCRdist pipeline. In a later analysis, each TCR beta chain was defined by its CDR3 amino acid sequence together with its V-gene family, and reads lacking a unique V-gene family were excluded. In a later analysis, fewer than 650 highly shared, low-generation-probability nucleotide sequences were removed to address suspected cross-contamination and a sequencing artifact. In a later analysis, a clonal expansion index was calculated for each public chain from normalized within-repertoire ranks of inferred template counts. A later analysis computed generation probabilities with a VDJ recombination model fitted to out-of-frame rearrangements, and checked the results against IGoR. Hypergeometric tests were used in a later analysis to score TCR-TCR, TCR-HLA and TCR-CMV co-occurrence, with a repertoire-size bias correction applied to the TCR pairs. To estimate false discovery rates, a later analysis permuted the HLA or CMV assignments 20 times. A later analysis grouped co-occurring TCRs with DBSCAN, adding TCRdist sequence similarity when clustering within HLA-allele-positive subsets. Repertoires with fewer than 30,000 or more than 120,000 public chains were left out of co-occurrence clustering, as were about 5 repertoires with anomalous nucleotide sharing. Imported from immuneACCESS, the table was reduced by TCRdb to in-frame sequences with V and J called. These copies leave out some clones; in studies compared against another copy, an unresolved V gene accounts for under half, and the cause of the remainder is not known. Clone size and the V and J calls come from that table; the DNA yielded D and trimming. The sample table contains 110,000 or so clones; only one count was recorded for less than 85% of them. About 16% of the sample is in the top ten clones.

The cohort consisted of hundreds of healthy bone marrow donors. All cohort members were sampled while nominally healthy, although unrecorded immune exposures were likely present. The donor was CMV seropositive and belonged to the group of a few hundred seropositive cohort members. Each donor provided a peripheral blood sample, and peripheral blood mononuclear cells were used for TCR beta sequencing. The Qiagen DNeasy Blood Extraction Kit was used to extract genomic DNA from the blood cell samples. The sequenced sample consisted of PBMCs. This clonotype originated in a man aged 45-65 years in good health and CMV-seropositive. The V and J segments used are TRBV19 and TRBJ1-5; 11 junctional bases match TRBD1. The encoded CDR3 is CASSRPGQGVIKPQHF. The bases are TGTGCCAGTAGTAGGCCGGGACAGGGGGTAATCAAGCCCCAGCATTTT. The full variable domain, with segments outside the CDR3 supplied by the reference TRBV19 and TRBJ1-5 proteins, appears as DGGITQSPKYLFRKEGQNVTLSCEQNLNHDAMYWYRQDPGQGLRLIYYSQIVNDFQKGDIAEGYSVSREKKESFPLTVTSAQKNPTAFYLCASSRPGQGVIKPQHFGDGTRLSIL.